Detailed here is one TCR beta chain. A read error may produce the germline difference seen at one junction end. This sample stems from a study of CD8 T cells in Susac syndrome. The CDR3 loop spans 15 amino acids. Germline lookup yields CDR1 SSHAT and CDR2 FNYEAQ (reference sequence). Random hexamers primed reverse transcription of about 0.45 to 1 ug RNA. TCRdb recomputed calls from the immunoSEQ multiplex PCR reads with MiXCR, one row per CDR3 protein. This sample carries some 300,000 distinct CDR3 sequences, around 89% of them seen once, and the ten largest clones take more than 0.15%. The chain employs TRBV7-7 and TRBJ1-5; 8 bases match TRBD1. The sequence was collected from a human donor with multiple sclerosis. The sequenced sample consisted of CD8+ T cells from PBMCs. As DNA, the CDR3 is TGTGCTAGCATCGGACAGGGTCGGGGCAATCAGCCCCAGCATTTT. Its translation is CASIGQGRGNQPQHF.